This entry features one TCR beta chain sequence. Its antigen target is currently unknown. Within one base of it there is no much larger clone, and no base qualities were kept. The data are from a study of blood T cell repertoires in COVID-19 (dated by TCRdb to the early 2020s). At the level of the whole study: Samples from collaborators originated in the United States, Italy and Spain and spanned both the acute and convalescent phases of COVID-19. The material from the prospective study consisted of cDNA or gDNA derived from T cells, B-cell-depleted T cells, or PBMCs. The dataset comprised deeply sampled blood TCRbeta repertoires from subjects exposed to, actively infected with, or recovered from COVID-19. The repertoires were made available in a free public database intended to serve as a resource for research on the immune response to SARS-CoV-2. The samples were drawn from the first 160 participants of the ongoing ImmuneRACE study and from roughly 1,300 subjects provided by 6 global collaborators. Sample metadata almost always included a de-identified subject ID, COVID-19 status, age in years and sex. Where HLA class I and class II types were available, the types were taken from metadata supplied by the sample provider, not from assay-based typing. What the work shows at the level of the full study, not this receptor alone: How much clinical and demographic metadata was included differed by source and by participant, and the metadata was provided uncurated.

Whole blood was collected in K2EDTA tubes by collaborating institutions according to the institutions' own protocols. For TCRbeta analysis, collaborators shipped samples in one of three forms: frozen whole blood, isolated PBMCs, or DNA extracted from either of those sample types. TCRbeta CDR3 regions were amplified from genomic DNA by means of the immunoSEQ Assay, a bias-controlled multiplex PCR. In the paper's pipeline: Nucleated cell counts per sample were estimated from amplification of reference gene primers within the assay. Sequence reads were collapsed and filtered to measure the absolute abundance of every unique TCRbeta CDR3 rearrangement. For each sample, productive Simpson clonality was calculated as the square root of Simpson's diversity index over productive rearrangements. The table comes from immuneACCESS by way of TCRdb, which keeps in-frame sequences with V and J called. Part of the clones is missing from these tables; in studies checked, under half for an unresolved V gene and the rest for unknown reasons. Clone size and the V and J calls come from that table; the DNA yielded D and trimming. Here the sample has about 160,000 clones; 80% to 90% occur a single time. Clones ranked in the top ten supply less than 3.5% of the sample.

From cysteine to phenylalanine, the CDR3 is 17 amino acids long. The sequence is cut down to CDR3 DNA, 51 bases in frame from base 1. Trimming removed 5 bases from V and 4 bases from J; the gene matches leave 7 bases unexplained. Reading the germline V gene (reference sequence) gives CDR1 SEHNR and CDR2 FQNEAQ. The chain links TRBV7-9 with TRBJ2-3; a stretch of 15 junction bases matches TRBD2. Sequenced sample: peripheral blood. This receptor was taken from a man in his 70s with acute or convalescent COVID-19. The nucleotide sequence is TGTGCCAGCAGCCGGCCGGGACTAGCGGGAGGAGCAGATACGCAGTATTTT. Its translation reads: CASSRPGLAGGADTQYF.